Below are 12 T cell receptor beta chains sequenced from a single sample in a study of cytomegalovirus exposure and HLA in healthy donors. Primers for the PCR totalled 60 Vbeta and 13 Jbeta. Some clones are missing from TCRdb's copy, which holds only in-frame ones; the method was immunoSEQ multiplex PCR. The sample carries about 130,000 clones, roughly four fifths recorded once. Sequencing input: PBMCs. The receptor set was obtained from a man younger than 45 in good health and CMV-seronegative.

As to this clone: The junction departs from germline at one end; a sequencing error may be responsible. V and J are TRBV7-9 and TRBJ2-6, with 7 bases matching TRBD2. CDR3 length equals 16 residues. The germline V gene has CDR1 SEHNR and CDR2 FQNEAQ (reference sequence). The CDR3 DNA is TGTTCCAGCAGACCCCGGGGGGACTCTGGGGCCAACGTCCTGACTTTC. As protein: CSSRPRGDSGANVLTF.

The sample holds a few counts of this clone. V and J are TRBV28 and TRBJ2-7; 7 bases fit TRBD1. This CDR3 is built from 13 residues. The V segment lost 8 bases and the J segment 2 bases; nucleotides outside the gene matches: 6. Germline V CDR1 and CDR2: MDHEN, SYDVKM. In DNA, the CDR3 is TGTGCCAGCTACCGGGACAGTACCTACGAGCAGTACTTC. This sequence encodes CASYRDSTYEQYF.

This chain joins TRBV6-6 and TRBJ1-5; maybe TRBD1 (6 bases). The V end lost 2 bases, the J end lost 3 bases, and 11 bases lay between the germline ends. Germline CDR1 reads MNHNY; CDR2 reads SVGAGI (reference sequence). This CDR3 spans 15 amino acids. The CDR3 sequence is CASSYVGGHNQPQHF. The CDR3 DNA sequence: TGTGCCAGCAGTTACGTAGGGGGTCACAATCAGCCCCAGCATTTT.

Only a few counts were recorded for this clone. The CDR3 here is CASRARGAYQETQYF. The CDR3 DNA follows: TGTGCCAGCAGAGCACGCGGGGCGTACCAAGAGACCCAGTACTTC. The chain combines TRBV6-5 with TRBJ2-5; D is perhaps TRBD2 (6 bases). Germline V CDR1 and CDR2: MNHEY, SVGAGI. The V gene lost 6 bases and the J gene lost 0 bases, with 14 bases spanning the gap. The CDR3 is made up of 15 amino acids.

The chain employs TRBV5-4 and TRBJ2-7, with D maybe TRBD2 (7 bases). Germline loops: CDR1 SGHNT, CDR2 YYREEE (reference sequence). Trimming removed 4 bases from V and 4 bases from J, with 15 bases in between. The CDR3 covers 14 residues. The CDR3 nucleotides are TGTGCCAGCAGCGCTGGGGGGGCGGCTTACGAGCAGTACTTC. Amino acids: CASSAGGAAYEQYF.

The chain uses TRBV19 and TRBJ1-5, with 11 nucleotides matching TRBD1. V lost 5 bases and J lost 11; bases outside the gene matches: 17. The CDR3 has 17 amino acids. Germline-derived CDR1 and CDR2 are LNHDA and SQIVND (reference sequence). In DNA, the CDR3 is TGTGCCAGTAGTCTTCTCCTTCCCGGGACAGGGGGGGAGGCCCAGCATTTT. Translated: CASSLLLPGTGGEAQHF.

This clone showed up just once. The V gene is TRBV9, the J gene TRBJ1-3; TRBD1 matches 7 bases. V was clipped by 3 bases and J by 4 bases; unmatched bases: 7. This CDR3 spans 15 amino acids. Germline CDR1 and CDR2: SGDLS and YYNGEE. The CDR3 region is CASSEQTGQGNTIYF. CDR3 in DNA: TGTGCCAGCAGCGAGCAGACAGGGCAGGGAAACACCATATATTTT.

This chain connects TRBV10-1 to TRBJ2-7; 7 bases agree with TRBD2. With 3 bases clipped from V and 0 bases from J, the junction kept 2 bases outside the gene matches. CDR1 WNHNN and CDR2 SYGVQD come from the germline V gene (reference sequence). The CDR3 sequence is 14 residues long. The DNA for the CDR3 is TGCGCCAGCAGTGATGGCGGGAGCTCCTACGAGCAGTACTTC. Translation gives CASSDGGSSYEQYF.

The DNA of the CDR3 is TGTGCCTGGGTCCTGGCCAACAAAAACATTCAGTACTTC. This encodes CAWVLANKNIQYF. This sequence joins TRBV30 and TRBJ2-4; D is unclear. The CDR3 runs to 13 residues. V was trimmed by 5 bases and J by 3 bases, leaving 11 bases between them. CDR1 and CDR2 from the germline V gene are GTSNPN and SVGIG (reference sequence). Complete variable domain (other parts from reference TRBV30 and TRBJ2-4): SQTIHQWPATLVQPVGSPLSLECTVEGTSNPNLYWYRQAAGRGLQLLFYSVGIGQISSEVPQNLSASRPQDRQFILSSKKLLLSDSGFYLCAWVLANKNIQYFGAGTRLSVL.

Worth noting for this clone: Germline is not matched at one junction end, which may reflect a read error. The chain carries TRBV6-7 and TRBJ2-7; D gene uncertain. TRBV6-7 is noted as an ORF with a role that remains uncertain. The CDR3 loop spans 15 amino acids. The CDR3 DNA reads TGTGACAGCAGTTACCGCCCAGCGACCTCCTACGAGCAGTACTTC. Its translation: CDSSYRPATSYEQYF.

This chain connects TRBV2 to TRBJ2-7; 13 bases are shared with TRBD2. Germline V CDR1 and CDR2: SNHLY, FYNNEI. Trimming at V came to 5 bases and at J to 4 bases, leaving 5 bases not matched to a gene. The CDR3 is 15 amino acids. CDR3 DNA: TGTGCCAGCAGTCTCAGGACTAGCGGGAGTTACGAGCAGTACTTC. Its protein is CASSLRTSGSYEQYF.

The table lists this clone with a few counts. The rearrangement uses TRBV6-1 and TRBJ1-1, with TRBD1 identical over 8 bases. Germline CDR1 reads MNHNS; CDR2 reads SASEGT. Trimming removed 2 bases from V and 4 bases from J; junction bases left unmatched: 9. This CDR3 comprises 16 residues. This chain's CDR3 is CASSESGRGLVTEAFF. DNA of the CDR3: TGTGCCAGCAGTGAAAGCGGCAGGGGGCTCGTCACTGAAGCTTTCTTT.